This TCR beta chain is drawn from a study of blood T cell repertoires in COVID-19. CDR3 length: 16 amino acids. Germline V gene lookup returns CDR1 LGHNA and CDR2 YSLEER. Deletions cut 4 bases from V and 4 bases from J, with 19 bases between. TCRdb's table, derived via immunoSEQ multiplex PCR, lists solely in-frame clones and lacks some. Among 84,000 or so clones listed, around 90% were seen once. Sequencing used peripheral blood. V gene TRBV4-3 combines with J gene TRBJ1-2; maybe TRBD1 (5 bases). The receptor was derived from a man aged 55 to 69 with acute or convalescent COVID-19. CDR3 in DNA: TGCGCCAGCAGCCCGGGGGAGGGGAGTTTTAGCTATGGCTACACCTTC. Residues: CASSPGEGSFSYGYTF.